The sequence of this T cell receptor beta chain was determined in a study of beta chain features in type 1 diabetes (dated by TCRdb to the late 2010s). About the full investigation: Mean age, gender distribution, total cell number and subset yield were not different between patients and healthy donors. Across all samples, some 99 million sorted cells were examined, and cell number per subset correlated strongly with RNA yield. The study compared the TCRB repertoires of sorted circulating CD4+ T cell subsets in recently diagnosed type 1 diabetes patients with those in matched healthy donors. Whereas all 28 donors provided naive and central memory subsets, regulatory and stem cell-like memory subsets were isolated from just 8 patients and roughly 8 healthy donors. The paper's findings and limits, for the study overall: In all four CD4+ subsets, TCRB CDR3 length was moderately but significantly shorter in type 1 diabetes patients. Fewer insertions and more nucleotide deletions at VDJ recombination sites were observed in patients with type 1 diabetes, implying thymic rearrangement abnormalities. Naive, central memory and regulatory TCRB repertoires appeared to be more alike among patients than among healthy donors. Sequencing cDNA rather than genomic DNA could over-represent highly expressing activated cells, although activation and CD3 levels did not differ between groups. PCR might favor shorter templates, but patient and control samples were amplified and corrected together, so any skew would affect both groups equally. Because small numbers of individuals were included in the HLA sub-analyses, any influence of HLA type on TCRB rearrangement was left unresolved.

The CDR3 goes from the cysteine to the phenylalanine over 16 residues. The DNA shown is the 48-base CDR3, in frame from base 1. Trimming costs V 7 bases and J 5 bases, and their ends lie 24 bases apart. CDR1 is given as SGHRS and CDR2 as YFSETQ, both from the germline V gene. All of the isolated RNA was reverse transcribed with the High Capacity cDNA Reverse Transcription Kit, so expressed TCRB transcripts were sequenced. Naive, central memory and regulatory T cell samples underwent deep immunoSEQ sequencing, averaging about 3.5 million total reads per sample. After sorted cells were lysed in RLT buffer, RNA was extracted with DNase-treated RNeasy Micro or Mini kits, with the choice depending on cell number. Each cell subset was processed separately to prevent cross-contamination, with patient and healthy donor samples processed together. The immunoSEQ multiplex PCR was used to amplify TCRB sequences from cDNA, generating 87-bp fragments that spanned the CDR3 region. The amplicons were sequenced using the Illumina HiSeq platform. Per the original workflow: PCR bias was corrected computationally using synthetic template baselines, and reads within Hamming distance 2 were collapsed, with unmergeable singletons discarded. Reads were aligned against IMGT so that V, D and J genes, CDR3 length and insertions or deletions at six rearrangement sites could be assigned. Within each subset, clonotype counts were normalized to the number of sorted cells before true diversity and Gini coefficients were calculated with the tcR R package. The overlap coefficient, calculated on TCRB nucleotide sequences, was used to quantify repertoire sharing. In its TCRdb copy, this immuneACCESS table keeps in-frame sequences only and misses some clones. Where compared with another copy, unresolved V genes explain less than half of these, and the others have no known cause. V, J and clone size reflect that table, while D and trimming were determined from the DNA. In all, the sample holds some 270,000 clones, and 8% of those were seen once. The ten biggest clones cover roughly 1% of the sample.

From each donor, a single peripheral blood sample of approximately 120 mL on average was drawn into heparinised tubes. Using a panel that included CD45RO, CCR7, CD25, CD127, CD95 and CD27, naive, central memory, regulatory and stem cell-like memory CD4+ T cells were sorted on a BD FACSAria II. A purity above 95% was achieved for all sorted populations. Right away, PBMCs were isolated by Lymphoprep density gradient centrifugation and were stained directly, with no culture step. Samples were stained and sorted in pairs, with one healthy donor and one patient per experiment, so that batch effects were minimized. This clone has only a few counts. This receptor's antigen is unknown. Base qualities are not recorded, but no much larger clone differs from it by a single base.

The chain couples TRBV5-1 to TRBJ2-5; TRBD2 could be the D gene, as 5 bases match. The specimen sequenced was central memory CD4+ T cells from blood. The sequence came from a woman in her late teens or twenties in good health. CDR3 reads: CASGGPMLGSGETQYF. Here is the DNA: TGCGCCAGCGGAGGCCCCATGTTGGGGTCCGGCGAGACCCAGTACTTC.